This T cell receptor beta chain was retrieved from a study of CD8 T cells in Susac syndrome. RNA, at roughly 0.5 to 1 ug, was reverse transcribed with random hexamers. Across 54 Vbeta and 13 Jbeta, immunoSEQ multiplex PCR amplified TCR beta CDR3. TCRdb independently ran MiXCR on the immunoSEQ multiplex PCR reads; one entry per CDR3 protein. Among 160,000 or so distinct CDR3 sequences, just over 90% were seen once, and the ten largest hold approximately 0.082%. In blood CD8+ and CD4+ T cells, TCR beta underwent sequencing. V was pared by 3 bases and J by 5 bases, with 10 bases between. The germline V gene encodes CDR1 MGHDK and CDR2 SYGVNS. The CDR3 runs 13 residues.

This sequence joins TRBV25-1 and TRBJ2-5; D is perhaps TRBD1 or TRBD2 (5 bases each). The origin of this receptor is a human donor in good health. Material: CD4+ T cells from PBMCs. CDR3 bases: TGTGCCAGCAGTGAGTTCAGGGAGGAGACCCAGTACTTC. It specifies CASSEFREETQYF. Variable domain in full (rest from reference TRBV25-1 and TRBJ2-5): EADIYQTPRYLVIGTGKKITLECSQTMGHDKMYWYQQDPGMELHLIHYSYGVNSTEKGDLSSESTVSRIRTEHFPLTLESARPSHTSQYLCASSEFREETQYFGPGTRLLVL.